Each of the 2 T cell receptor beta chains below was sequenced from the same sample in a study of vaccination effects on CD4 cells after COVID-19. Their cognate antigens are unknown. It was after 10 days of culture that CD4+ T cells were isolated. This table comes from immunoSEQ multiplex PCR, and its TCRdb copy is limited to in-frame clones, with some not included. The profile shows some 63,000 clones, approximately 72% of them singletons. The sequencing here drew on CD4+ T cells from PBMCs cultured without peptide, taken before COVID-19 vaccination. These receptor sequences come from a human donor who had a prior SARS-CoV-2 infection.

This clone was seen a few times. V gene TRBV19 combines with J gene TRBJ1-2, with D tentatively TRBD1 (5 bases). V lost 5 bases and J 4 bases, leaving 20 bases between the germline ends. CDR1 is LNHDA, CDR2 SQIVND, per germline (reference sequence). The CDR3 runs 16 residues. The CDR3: CASSPPGAGPSYGYTF. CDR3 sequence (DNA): TGTGCCAGTAGTCCTCCCGGGGCAGGGCCGAGCTATGGCTACACCTTC.

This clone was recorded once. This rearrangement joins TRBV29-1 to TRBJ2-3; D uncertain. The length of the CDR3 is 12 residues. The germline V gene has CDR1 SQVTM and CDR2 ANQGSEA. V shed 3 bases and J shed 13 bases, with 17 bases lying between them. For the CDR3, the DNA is TGCAGCGTTGACTGGGATTACAGTTCGAAGTATTTT. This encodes CSVDWDYSSKYF.